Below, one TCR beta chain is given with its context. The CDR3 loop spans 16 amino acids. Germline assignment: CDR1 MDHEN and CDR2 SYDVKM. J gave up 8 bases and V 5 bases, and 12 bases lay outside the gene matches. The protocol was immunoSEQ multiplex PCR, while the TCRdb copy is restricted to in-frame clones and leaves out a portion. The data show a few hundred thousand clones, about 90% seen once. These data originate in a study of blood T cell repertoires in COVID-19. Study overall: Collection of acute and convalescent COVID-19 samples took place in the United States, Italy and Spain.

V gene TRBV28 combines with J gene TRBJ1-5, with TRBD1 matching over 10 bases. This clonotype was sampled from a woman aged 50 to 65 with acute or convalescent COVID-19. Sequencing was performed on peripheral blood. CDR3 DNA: TGTGCCAGCAGTCCAACGCCAGGACAGGGGGACAAGCCCCAGCATTTT. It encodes CASSPTPGQGDKPQHF.